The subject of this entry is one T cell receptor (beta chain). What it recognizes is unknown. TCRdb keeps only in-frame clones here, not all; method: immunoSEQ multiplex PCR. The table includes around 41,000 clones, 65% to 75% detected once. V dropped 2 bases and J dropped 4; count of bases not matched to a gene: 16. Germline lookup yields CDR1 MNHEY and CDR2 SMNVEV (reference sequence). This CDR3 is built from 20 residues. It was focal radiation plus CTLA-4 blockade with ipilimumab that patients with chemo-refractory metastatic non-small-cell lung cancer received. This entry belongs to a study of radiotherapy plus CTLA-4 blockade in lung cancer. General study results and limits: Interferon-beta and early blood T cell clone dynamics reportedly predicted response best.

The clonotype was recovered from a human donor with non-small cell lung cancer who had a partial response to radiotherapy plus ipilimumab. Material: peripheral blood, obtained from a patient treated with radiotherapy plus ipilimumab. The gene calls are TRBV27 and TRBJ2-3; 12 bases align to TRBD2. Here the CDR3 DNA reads TGTGCCAGCAGTTTAGGGGCTAGCGGGGGGGCCTTACAATCGCCAGATACGCAGTATTTT. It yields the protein CASSLGASGGALQSPDTQYF.